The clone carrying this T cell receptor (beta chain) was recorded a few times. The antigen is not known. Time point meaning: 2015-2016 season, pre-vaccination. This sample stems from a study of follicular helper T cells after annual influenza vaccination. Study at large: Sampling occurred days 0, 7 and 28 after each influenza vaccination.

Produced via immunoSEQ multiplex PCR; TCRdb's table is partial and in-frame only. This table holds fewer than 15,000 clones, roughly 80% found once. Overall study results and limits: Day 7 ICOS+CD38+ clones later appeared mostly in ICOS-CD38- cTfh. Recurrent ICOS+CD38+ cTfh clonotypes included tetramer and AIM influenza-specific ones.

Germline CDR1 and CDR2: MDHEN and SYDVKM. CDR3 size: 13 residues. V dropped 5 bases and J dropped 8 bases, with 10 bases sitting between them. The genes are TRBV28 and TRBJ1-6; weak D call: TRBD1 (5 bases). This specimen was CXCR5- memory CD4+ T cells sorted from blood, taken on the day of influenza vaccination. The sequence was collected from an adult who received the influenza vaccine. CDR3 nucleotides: TGTGCCAGCAGTAGGAGGGGCTATTCACCCCTCCACTTT. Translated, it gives CASSRRGYSPLHF.